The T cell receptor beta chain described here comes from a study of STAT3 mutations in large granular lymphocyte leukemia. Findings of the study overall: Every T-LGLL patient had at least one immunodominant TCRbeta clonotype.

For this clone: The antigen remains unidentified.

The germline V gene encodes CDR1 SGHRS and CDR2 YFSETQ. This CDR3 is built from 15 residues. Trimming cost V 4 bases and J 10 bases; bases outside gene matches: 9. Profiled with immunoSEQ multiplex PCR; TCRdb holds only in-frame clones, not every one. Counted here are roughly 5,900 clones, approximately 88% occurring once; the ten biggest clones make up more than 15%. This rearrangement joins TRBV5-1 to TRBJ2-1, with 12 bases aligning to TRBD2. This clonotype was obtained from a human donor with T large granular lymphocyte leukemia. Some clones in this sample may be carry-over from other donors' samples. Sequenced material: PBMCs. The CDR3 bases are TGCGCCAGCAGCGGGCTAGCGGGGGGGCCGAAGGAGCAGTTCTTC. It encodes CASSGLAGGPKEQFF.